These T cell receptor beta chains were read from a single sample in a study of identifying expanded T cells in peripheral blood. This table comes from immunoSEQ multiplex PCR, and its TCRdb copy is limited to in-frame clones, with some not included. The data contain approximately 85,000 clones, 88% of them singletons. The sequenced sample was blood. The origin of the receptors is a person between 18 and 75 years old in good health. The CDR3 runs from the conserved cysteine through the conserved F or W. D genes are given only for firm matches. Some rows mark clone size as missing; the rest say once, few, many or name a class of expanded clone.

j_call,clone_size,d_call,v_call,cdr3_nt,cdr3_aa
TRBJ2-5,-,TRBD1,TRBV15,TGTGCCACCAGCAGATACAGCAACAGGGGGCCTGGAGAGACCCAGTACTTC,CATSRYSNRGPGETQYF
TRBJ1-1,-,-,TRBV5-6,TGTGCCAGCTCCCAGAACCCGGGACGTAGGTCGACTGAAGCTTTCTTT,CASSQNPGRRSTEAFF
TRBJ1-5,-,-,TRBV27,TGTGCCAGCAGTTCCGGGCCCCTTAGCAATCAGCCCCAGCATTTT,CASSSGPLSNQPQHF
TRBJ2-5,-,TRBD1,TRBV10-2,TGCGCCAGCAGCACAGGGGGCGGGGGAGAGACCCAGTACTTC,CASSTGGGGETQYF
TRBJ2-7,-,-,TRBV6-5,TGTGCCAGCAGTTCCGGACCGGGCCCCTACGAGCAGTACTTC,CASSSGPGPYEQYF
TRBJ1-2,-,TRBD1,TRBV6-5,TGTGCCAGCAGGGGACAGAACTATGGCTACACCTTC,CASRGQNYGYTF
TRBJ2-1,-,-,TRBV4-2,TGTGCCAGCAGCCAAGATGGGGCAGGGACCTACAATGAGCAGTTCTTC,CASSQDGAGTYNEQFF
TRBJ2-7,once,-,TRBV7-6,TGTGCCAGCAGCTTAGAGATCACAGGGACCTACGAGCAGTACTTC,CASSLEITGTYEQYF
TRBJ1-6,once,TRBD1,TRBV6-1,TGTGCCAGCAGTGGGCAGGGGGGCTCCTATAATTCACCCCTCCACTTT,CASSGQGGSYNSPLHF
TRBJ1-1,-,-,TRBV23-1,TGCGCCAGCAGTCAATCGAGAGAGAACACTGAAGCTTTCTTT,CASSQSRENTEAFF
TRBJ2-6,-,TRBD1,TRBV29-1,TGCAGCGCTGCCGGGACAGGGGGCGCGGGGGCCAACGTCCTGACTTTC,CSAAGTGGAGANVLTF
TRBJ2-1,-,TRBD2,TRBV7-7,TGTGCCAGCAGCTTAAGCGAAACGGGGGGGCCACACAATGAGCAGTTCTTC,CASSLSETGGPHNEQFF
TRBJ1-4,-,-,TRBV11-2,TGTGCCAGCAGCCACCTGCTTGAGAGGCATGAAAAACTGTTTTTT,CASSHLLERHEKLFF
TRBJ2-7,-,-,TRBV18,TGTGCCAGCTCAGCCTCGACTGACCCAACTTCCGAGCAGTACTTC,CASSASTDPTSEQYF
TRBJ2-3,-,TRBD1,TRBV5-1,TGCGCCAGCGGGGACAGTAGCACAGATACGCAGTATTTT,CASGDSSTDTQYF
TRBJ1-4,-,TRBD1,TRBV23-1,TGCGCCAGCAGTCATTCTGACAGGGGGCGGGAAAAACTGTTTTTT,CASSHSDRGREKLFF
TRBJ2-2,-,-,TRBV9,TGTGCCAGCAGCCCCGGACTGGGGGGCGCCGGGGAGCTGTTTTTT,CASSPGLGGAGELFF
TRBJ2-1,-,-,TRBV15,TGTGCCACCAGCAGAGATCAACCAAGCCCTCTCGAGTTCTTC,CATSRDQPSPLEFF
TRBJ2-2,-,-,TRBV6-1,TGTGCCAGCAGTGGGACAGGGAGGGGCGGCGGGGAGCTGTTTTTT,CASSGTGRGGGELFF
TRBJ1-2,-,TRBD1,TRBV7-8,TGTGCCAGCAGCTTATCGGGACAGGATAATGGCTACACCTTC,CASSLSGQDNGYTF
TRBJ2-3,once,TRBD1,TRBV4-2,TGTGCCAGCAGCCAAGGACAGGGAAGCACAGATACGCAGTATTTT,CASSQGQGSTDTQYF
TRBJ2-7,-,TRBD1,TRBV6-5,TGTGCCAGCAGAAATTGGCAGGGGGCGCAAGGGCAGTACTTC,CASRNWQGAQGQYF
TRBJ2-3,-,-,TRBV19,TGTGCCAGTAGTATCGGGAATCCCTCCGGGAGTACGCAGTATTTT,CASSIGNPSGSTQYF
TRBJ2-7,-,-,TRBV20-1,TGCAGTGCGAACAGGGTCCACGAGCAGTACTTC,CSANRVHEQYF
TRBJ2-7,-,TRBD1,TRBV5-1,TGCGCCAGCAGCTTTACAGGGGGTCACTCCTACGAGCAGTACTTC,CASSFTGGHSYEQYF
TRBJ1-5,-,-,TRBV27,TGTGCCAGCAGTTTACGAGGCCCAGGACAGCACGCGACGATGGTACATCAGCCCCAGCATTTT,CASSLRGPGQHATMVHQPQHF
TRBJ2-7,few,-,TRBV7-9,TGTGCCAGCAGCTTAATTGTTGGGGCAGCCCTATTC,CASSLIVGAALF
TRBJ2-2,-,-,TRBV6-4,TGTGCCAGCAGCCCCGGGATATTTACCGGGGAGCTGTTTTTT,CASSPGIFTGELFF
TRBJ2-7,-,-,TRBV19,TGTGCCAGTAGTATTTCAATAAGGTCGGGCTACGAGCAGTACTTC,CASSISIRSGYEQYF
TRBJ2-7,-,-,TRBV6-5,TGTGCCAGCAGTTATGGCAATATGGGGCTCGAGCAGTACTTC,CASSYGNMGLEQYF
TRBJ2-1,-,TRBD1,TRBV28,TGTGCCAGCAGTCAGTTCCGGGACAGGGTCGTGGATGAGCAGTTCTTC,CASSQFRDRVVDEQFF
TRBJ1-4,-,-,TRBV5-1,TGCGCCAGCAGCTTGGCTATGTCAAGTGAAAAACTGTTTTTT,CASSLAMSSEKLFF
TRBJ2-2,-,-,TRBV15,TGTGCCACCAGCAGAGATCGAGGGCTCCGGGAAGAGGAGCTGTTTTTT,CATSRDRGLREEELFF
TRBJ1-4,-,TRBD1,TRBV29-1,TGCAGCGCCCGACAGGGGTCACAACGTCAACTGTTTTTT,CSARQGSQRQLFF
TRBJ2-2,-,-,TRBV5-6,TGTGCCAGCAGCCCATCGCTCCCCGGGGAGCTGTTTTTT,CASSPSLPGELFF
TRBJ2-3,-,-,TRBV29-1,TGCAGCGTTGAAGATCGCCTGAGAATAGCGGCAGATACGCAGTATTTT,CSVEDRLRIAADTQYF
TRBJ2-6,-,-,TRBV6-5,TGTGCCAGCAGTTACTGGACCTCTGGGGCCAACGTCCTGACTTTC,CASSYWTSGANVLTF
TRBJ2-4,-,-,TRBV5-4,TGTGCCAGCAGCTATCGTGGTCTAGCCAAAAACATTCAGTACTTC,CASSYRGLAKNIQYF
TRBJ1-5,-,-,TRBV18,TGTGCCAGCTCACCACCGGGGGGGCGGAATCAGCCCCAGCATTTT,CASSPPGGRNQPQHF
TRBJ2-3,-,-,TRBV5-4,TGTGCCAGCAGCCCTAGGGGCTTGAGCACAGATACGCAGTATTTT,CASSPRGLSTDTQYF
TRBJ2-1,-,-,TRBV5-4,TGTGCCAGCAGCCCGGATGCCATTAGGAACGAGCAGTTCTTC,CASSPDAIRNEQFF
TRBJ1-5,-,-,TRBV25-1,TGTGCCAGCAGTGATAGGGACGTTCCTAAGCCCCAGCATTTT,CASSDRDVPKPQHF
TRBJ1-5,-,-,TRBV10-3,TGTGCCATCAGTGAGGGCAGGGATTATAGCAATCAGCCCCAGCATTTT,CAISEGRDYSNQPQHF
TRBJ2-3,-,-,TRBV19,TGTGCCAGTAAAAGGGAGATAGGCACAGATACGCAGTATTTT,CASKREIGTDTQYF
TRBJ1-2,-,-,TRBV5-1,TGCGCCAGCAGCTTGGGCCCTGAAGGGGGACGAATCTATGGCTACACCTTC,CASSLGPEGGRIYGYTF
TRBJ2-6,-,TRBD1,TRBV10-3,TGTGCCATCAGTGGGGGTCCCGGGACAGGGTTCGGGGCCAACGTCCTGACTTTC,CAISGGPGTGFGANVLTF
TRBJ1-5,-,-,TRBV18,TGTGCCAGCTCACCACCCCAGGGCAATCAGCCCCAGCATTTT,CASSPPQGNQPQHF
TRBJ1-2,-,TRBD1,TRBV28,TGTGCCAGCAGTTTACCCCGGCAGGGGGATGGCTACACCTTC,CASSLPRQGDGYTF
TRBJ2-7,-,-,TRBV5-4,TGTGCCAGCAGCTTTCGTCAGTCCTACGAGCAGTACTTC,CASSFRQSYEQYF
TRBJ1-4,-,TRBD1,TRBV7-2,TGTGCCAGCAGCTACTACAGGGGGCAGGGTGAAAAACTGTTTTTT,CASSYYRGQGEKLFF